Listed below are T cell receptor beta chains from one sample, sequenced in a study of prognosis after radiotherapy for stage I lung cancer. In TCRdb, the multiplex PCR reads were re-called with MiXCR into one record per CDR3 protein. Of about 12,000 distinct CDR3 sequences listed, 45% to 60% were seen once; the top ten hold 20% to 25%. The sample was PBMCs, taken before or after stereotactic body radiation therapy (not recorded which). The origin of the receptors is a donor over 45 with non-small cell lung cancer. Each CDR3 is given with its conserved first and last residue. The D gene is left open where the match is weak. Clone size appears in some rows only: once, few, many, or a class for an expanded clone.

CASSGSLIYTF	TGTGCCAGCAGCGGCTCTCTGATCTACACCTTC	TRBV2	TRBJ1-2	.	.
CASSLSTGYNEQFF	TGTGCCAGCTCCCTAAGTACAGGGTACAATGAGCAGTTCTTC	TRBV18	TRBJ2-1	many	.
CATSRDHGAGNIQYF	TGTGCCACCAGCAGAGATCATGGGGCGGGAAACATTCAGTACTTC	TRBV15	TRBJ2-4	.	.
CASSPLTGRDIQYF	TGCGCCAGCAGCCCATTGACAGGGAGGGACATTCAGTACTTC	TRBV5-1	TRBJ2-4	many	.
CASSLSGRGTDTQYF	TGTGCCAGCAGTCTTAGCGGGAGGGGTACAGATACGCAGTATTTT	TRBV6-2/TRBV6-3	TRBJ2-3	.	TRBD2
CASIIGSWSSYEQYF	TGTGCCAGTATTATAGGAAGCTGGAGCTCCTACGAGCAGTACTTC	TRBV19	TRBJ2-7	.	.
CASGTQISYEQYF	TGTGCCAGCGGGACGCAGATCTCCTACGAGCAGTACTTC	TRBV11-2	TRBJ2-7	medium-sized	.
CAIMALGGNTDTQYF	TGTGCCATCATGGCTCTGGGCGGGAACACAGATACGCAGTATTTT	TRBV10-3	TRBJ2-3	many	.
CSAHSAGGPGTGELFF	TGCAGCGCCCATTCAGCGGGAGGGCCGGGAACCGGGGAGCTGTTTTTT	TRBV29-1	TRBJ2-2	many	TRBD2
CASSGGEFLTGDLFF	TGTGCCAGCAGCGGTGGGGAGTTCCTTACCGGGGATCTGTTTTTT	TRBV6-1	TRBJ2-2	.	.
CASSLAGGADTQYF	TGTGCCAGCAGCCTAGCGGGAGGGGCAGATACGCAGTATTTT	TRBV6-2/TRBV6-3	TRBJ2-3	medium-sized	TRBD2
CASSLHRGDSTDTQYF	TGTGCCAGCAGCCTTCACAGGGGTGATAGCACAGATACGCAGTATTTT	TRBV16	TRBJ2-3	once	TRBD1
CASSYSVGYEHYF	TGTGCCAGCAGTTACTCCGTCGGATACGAGCATTACTTC	TRBV6-5	TRBJ2-7	once	.
CASSLGGPGANVLTF	TGTGCCAGCAGTTTAGGAGGTCCCGGGGCCAACGTCCTGACTTTC	TRBV12-3/TRBV12-4	TRBJ2-6	.	.
CATSVGDAYEQYF	TGTGCCACCAGCGTGGGTGATGCCTACGAGCAGTACTTC	TRBV15	TRBJ2-7	.	.
CSARDSLLTPSSYEQYF	TGCAGTGCTAGAGATTCCCTATTGACTCCGAGCTCCTACGAGCAGTACTTC	TRBV20-1	TRBJ2-7	few	.
CASSPGARMWDGELFF	TGTGCCAGCTCACCAGGGGCGCGGATGTGGGACGGGGAGCTGTTTTTT	TRBV18	TRBJ2-2	medium-sized	.
CSATGEYGYTF	TGCAGTGCTACCGGGGAGTATGGCTACACCTTC	TRBV20-1	TRBJ1-2	.	.
CASSLGIVAGDTGELFF	TGTGCCAGCAGCTTAGGGATAGTAGCGGGAGACACCGGGGAGCTGTTTTTT	TRBV11-3	TRBJ2-2	once	TRBD2
CASRVKGSGDNVLTF	TGTGCCAGCAGAGTTAAAGGGTCTGGGGACAACGTCCTGACTTTC	TRBV6-2/TRBV6-3	TRBJ2-6	.	.
CASSLALGVPYEQYF	TGTGCCAGCAGCTTAGCATTAGGCGTCCCCTACGAGCAGTACTTC	TRBV7-9	TRBJ2-7	.	.